The T cell receptor (beta chain) described here comes from a study of beta chain features in type 1 diabetes. For the study at large: Comparable age, gender and cell yields were observed in patients relative to healthy donors. There were some 110 million sorted cells examined across all samples.

Germline V lookup: CDR1 SGHTA, CDR2 FQGNSA. The CDR3 loop spans 15 amino acids. The V and J ends lost 4 bases and 7 bases respectively, with 17 bases between them. General study findings and limits: Across all four CD4+ subsets, people with type 1 diabetes showed modestly shorter TCRB CDR3s.

This clone was recorded a few times. Its specificity is unknown. Reverse transcribing all isolated RNA meant expressed TCRB transcripts were sequenced. Sequencing used immunoSEQ multiplex PCR; TCRdb keeps in-frame clones, though not all of them. The table has about 180,000 clones, less than 10% seen once. The sequenced sample consisted of central memory CD4+ T cells from blood. V is TRBV7-2 and J is TRBJ2-4, with a weak D call TRBD1 (6 bases). This clonotype was obtained from a man between 18 and 29 years old with type 1 diabetes. The CDR3 sequence: CASSSYGTGYNIQYF. In DNA, the CDR3 is TGTGCCAGCAGCTCATACGGCACAGGGTATAACATTCAGTACTTC.